Sequencing of this T cell receptor beta chain was carried out in a study of patients and donors after allogeneic stem cell transplantation (TCRdb year 2020). This clonotype was counted ten times or more. Its antigen remains unidentified. Within one base of it there is no much larger clone, and no base qualities were kept. V has 2 bases trimmed and J has 2 bases trimmed; junction bases matching no gene number 8. The cysteine opens and the phenylalanine closes a CDR3 of 16 amino acids. The kept DNA is CDR3 alone, 48 bases in frame from the first base. CDR1 and CDR2 are drawn from the germline V gene (reference sequence): DFQATT, SNEGSKA. Library prep was done by RT-PCR. This sample was sequenced with a NextSeq 550. In TCRdb, the public reads were trimmed at Q25 with fastp and aligned with MiXCR, with productive beta chains retained. A single entry per CDR3 protein holds the most common genes and DNA from its merged rows. Present in this sample are about a million distinct CDR3 sequences, about 20% of which were seen just once. 5% to 7.5% of the sample is taken by the ten largest.

This sequence originates from a human donor who was either an allogeneic HSCT recipient or a stem cell or donor lymphocyte infusion donor (not recorded which). It is not recorded whose cells these are; they may come from a transplant donor. The chain links TRBV20-1 with TRBJ1-5; TRBD1 fits 8 bases in the junction. Sequencing was done on a sample of blood, either unsorted or a sorted T cell fraction (not recorded which). In nucleotides, the sequence is TGCAGTGCTAGAAAGGACAGGGTATCCGGCAATCAGCCCCAGCATTTT. Translated, this is CSARKDRVSGNQPQHF.